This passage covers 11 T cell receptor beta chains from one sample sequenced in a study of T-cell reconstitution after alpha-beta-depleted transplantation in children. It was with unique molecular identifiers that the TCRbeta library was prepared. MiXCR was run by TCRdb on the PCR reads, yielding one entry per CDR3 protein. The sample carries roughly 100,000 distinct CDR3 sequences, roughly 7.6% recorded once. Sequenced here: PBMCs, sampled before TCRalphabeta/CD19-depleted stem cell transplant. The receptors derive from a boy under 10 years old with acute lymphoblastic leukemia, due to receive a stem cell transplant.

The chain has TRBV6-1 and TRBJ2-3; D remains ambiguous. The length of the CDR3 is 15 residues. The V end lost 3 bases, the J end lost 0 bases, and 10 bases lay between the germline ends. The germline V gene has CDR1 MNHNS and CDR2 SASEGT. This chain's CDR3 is CASSDSYHSTDTQYF. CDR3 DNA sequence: TGTGCCAGCAGTGACAGCTACCACAGCACAGATACGCAGTATTTT.

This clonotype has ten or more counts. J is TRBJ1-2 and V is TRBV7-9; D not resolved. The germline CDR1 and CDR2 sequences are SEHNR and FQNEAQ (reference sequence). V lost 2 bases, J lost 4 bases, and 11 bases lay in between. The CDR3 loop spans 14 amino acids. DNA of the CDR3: TGTGCCAGCAGCTTAATCCAGTTAGGCTATGGCTACACCTTC. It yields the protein CASSLIQLGYGYTF. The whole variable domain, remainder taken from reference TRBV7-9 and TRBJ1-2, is DTGVSQNPRHKITKRGQNVTFRCDPISEHNRLYWYRQTLGQGPEFLTYFQNEAQLEKSRLLSDRFSAERPKGSFSTLEIQRTEQGDSAMYLCASSLIQLGYGYTFGSGTRLTVV.

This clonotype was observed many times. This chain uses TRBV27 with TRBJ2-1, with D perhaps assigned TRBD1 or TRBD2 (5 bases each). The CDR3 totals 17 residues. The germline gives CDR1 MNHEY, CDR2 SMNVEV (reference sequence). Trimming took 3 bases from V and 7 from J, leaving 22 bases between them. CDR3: CASSFGAWGSGVNEQFF. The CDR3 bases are TGTGCCAGCAGTTTTGGGGCCTGGGGGTCAGGTGTGAATGAGCAGTTCTTC.

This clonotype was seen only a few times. The DNA for the CDR3 is TGTGCCAGCAGCCAGGGGACAGGGAGAATTTCCTACGAGCAGTACTTC. This codes for CASSQGTGRISYEQYF. The chain combines TRBV4-2 with TRBJ2-7; 9 bases align to TRBD1. This CDR3 spans 16 amino acids. In germline, CDR1 is LGHNA, CDR2 YNFKEQ. With V trimmed by 3 bases and J by 1 base, 7 bases remained unmatched.

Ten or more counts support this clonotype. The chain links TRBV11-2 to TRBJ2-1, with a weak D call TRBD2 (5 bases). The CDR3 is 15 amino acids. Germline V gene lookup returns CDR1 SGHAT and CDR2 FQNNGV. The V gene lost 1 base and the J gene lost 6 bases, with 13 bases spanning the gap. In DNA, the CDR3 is TGTGCCAGCAGCTTAGTGCCGGGGTCAATCAATGAGCAGTTCTTC. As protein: CASSLVPGSINEQFF.

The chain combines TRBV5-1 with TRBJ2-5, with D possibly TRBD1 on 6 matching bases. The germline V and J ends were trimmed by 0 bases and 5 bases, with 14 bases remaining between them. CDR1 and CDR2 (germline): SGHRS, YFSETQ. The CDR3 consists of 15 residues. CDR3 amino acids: CASSLGDRKGETQYF. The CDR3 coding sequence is TGCGCCAGCAGCTTGGGTGACAGGAAGGGGGAGACCCAGTACTTC.

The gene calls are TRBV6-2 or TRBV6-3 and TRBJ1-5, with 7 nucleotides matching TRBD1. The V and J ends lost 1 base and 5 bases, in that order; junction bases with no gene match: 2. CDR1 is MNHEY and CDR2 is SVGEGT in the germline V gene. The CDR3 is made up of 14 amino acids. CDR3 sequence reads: CASSYYRGHQPQHF. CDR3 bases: TGTGCCAGCAGTTACTACAGGGGACATCAGCCCCAGCATTTT.

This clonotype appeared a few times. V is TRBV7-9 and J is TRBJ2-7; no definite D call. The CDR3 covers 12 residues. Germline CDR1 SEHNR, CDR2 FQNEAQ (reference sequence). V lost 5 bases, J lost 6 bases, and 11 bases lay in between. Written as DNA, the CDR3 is TGTGCCAGCAGCCTGCCCAGAGGCGAGCAGTACTTC. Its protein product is CASSLPRGEQYF.

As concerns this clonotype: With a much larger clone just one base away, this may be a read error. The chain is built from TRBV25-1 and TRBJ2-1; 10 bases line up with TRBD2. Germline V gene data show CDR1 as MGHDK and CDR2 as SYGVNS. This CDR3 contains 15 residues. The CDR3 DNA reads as TGTGCCAGCCTTAGCGGGGGGATCTCCTACAATGAGCAGCTCTTC. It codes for CASLSGGISYNEQLF.

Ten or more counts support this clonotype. CDR3 sequence (DNA): TGTGCCAGCAGACCAGCAGGGGGCGTCTTGACAGATACGCAGTATTTT. Its protein product is CASRPAGGVLTDTQYF. The chain links TRBV3-1 to TRBJ2-3; 8 nucleotides line up with TRBD1. From germline, CDR1 is LGHDT and CDR2 YNNKEL (reference sequence). The V gene end was trimmed by 6 bases and the J gene end by 3 bases; junction bases not matched to a gene: 11. The CDR3 has 16 residues.

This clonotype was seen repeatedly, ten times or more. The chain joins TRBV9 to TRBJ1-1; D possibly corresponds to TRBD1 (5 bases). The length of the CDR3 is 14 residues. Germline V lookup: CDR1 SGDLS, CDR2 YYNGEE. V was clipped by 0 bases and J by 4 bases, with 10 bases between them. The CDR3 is CASSVASGFTEAFF. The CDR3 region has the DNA TGTGCCAGCAGCGTAGCCTCAGGGTTCACTGAAGCTTTCTTT.